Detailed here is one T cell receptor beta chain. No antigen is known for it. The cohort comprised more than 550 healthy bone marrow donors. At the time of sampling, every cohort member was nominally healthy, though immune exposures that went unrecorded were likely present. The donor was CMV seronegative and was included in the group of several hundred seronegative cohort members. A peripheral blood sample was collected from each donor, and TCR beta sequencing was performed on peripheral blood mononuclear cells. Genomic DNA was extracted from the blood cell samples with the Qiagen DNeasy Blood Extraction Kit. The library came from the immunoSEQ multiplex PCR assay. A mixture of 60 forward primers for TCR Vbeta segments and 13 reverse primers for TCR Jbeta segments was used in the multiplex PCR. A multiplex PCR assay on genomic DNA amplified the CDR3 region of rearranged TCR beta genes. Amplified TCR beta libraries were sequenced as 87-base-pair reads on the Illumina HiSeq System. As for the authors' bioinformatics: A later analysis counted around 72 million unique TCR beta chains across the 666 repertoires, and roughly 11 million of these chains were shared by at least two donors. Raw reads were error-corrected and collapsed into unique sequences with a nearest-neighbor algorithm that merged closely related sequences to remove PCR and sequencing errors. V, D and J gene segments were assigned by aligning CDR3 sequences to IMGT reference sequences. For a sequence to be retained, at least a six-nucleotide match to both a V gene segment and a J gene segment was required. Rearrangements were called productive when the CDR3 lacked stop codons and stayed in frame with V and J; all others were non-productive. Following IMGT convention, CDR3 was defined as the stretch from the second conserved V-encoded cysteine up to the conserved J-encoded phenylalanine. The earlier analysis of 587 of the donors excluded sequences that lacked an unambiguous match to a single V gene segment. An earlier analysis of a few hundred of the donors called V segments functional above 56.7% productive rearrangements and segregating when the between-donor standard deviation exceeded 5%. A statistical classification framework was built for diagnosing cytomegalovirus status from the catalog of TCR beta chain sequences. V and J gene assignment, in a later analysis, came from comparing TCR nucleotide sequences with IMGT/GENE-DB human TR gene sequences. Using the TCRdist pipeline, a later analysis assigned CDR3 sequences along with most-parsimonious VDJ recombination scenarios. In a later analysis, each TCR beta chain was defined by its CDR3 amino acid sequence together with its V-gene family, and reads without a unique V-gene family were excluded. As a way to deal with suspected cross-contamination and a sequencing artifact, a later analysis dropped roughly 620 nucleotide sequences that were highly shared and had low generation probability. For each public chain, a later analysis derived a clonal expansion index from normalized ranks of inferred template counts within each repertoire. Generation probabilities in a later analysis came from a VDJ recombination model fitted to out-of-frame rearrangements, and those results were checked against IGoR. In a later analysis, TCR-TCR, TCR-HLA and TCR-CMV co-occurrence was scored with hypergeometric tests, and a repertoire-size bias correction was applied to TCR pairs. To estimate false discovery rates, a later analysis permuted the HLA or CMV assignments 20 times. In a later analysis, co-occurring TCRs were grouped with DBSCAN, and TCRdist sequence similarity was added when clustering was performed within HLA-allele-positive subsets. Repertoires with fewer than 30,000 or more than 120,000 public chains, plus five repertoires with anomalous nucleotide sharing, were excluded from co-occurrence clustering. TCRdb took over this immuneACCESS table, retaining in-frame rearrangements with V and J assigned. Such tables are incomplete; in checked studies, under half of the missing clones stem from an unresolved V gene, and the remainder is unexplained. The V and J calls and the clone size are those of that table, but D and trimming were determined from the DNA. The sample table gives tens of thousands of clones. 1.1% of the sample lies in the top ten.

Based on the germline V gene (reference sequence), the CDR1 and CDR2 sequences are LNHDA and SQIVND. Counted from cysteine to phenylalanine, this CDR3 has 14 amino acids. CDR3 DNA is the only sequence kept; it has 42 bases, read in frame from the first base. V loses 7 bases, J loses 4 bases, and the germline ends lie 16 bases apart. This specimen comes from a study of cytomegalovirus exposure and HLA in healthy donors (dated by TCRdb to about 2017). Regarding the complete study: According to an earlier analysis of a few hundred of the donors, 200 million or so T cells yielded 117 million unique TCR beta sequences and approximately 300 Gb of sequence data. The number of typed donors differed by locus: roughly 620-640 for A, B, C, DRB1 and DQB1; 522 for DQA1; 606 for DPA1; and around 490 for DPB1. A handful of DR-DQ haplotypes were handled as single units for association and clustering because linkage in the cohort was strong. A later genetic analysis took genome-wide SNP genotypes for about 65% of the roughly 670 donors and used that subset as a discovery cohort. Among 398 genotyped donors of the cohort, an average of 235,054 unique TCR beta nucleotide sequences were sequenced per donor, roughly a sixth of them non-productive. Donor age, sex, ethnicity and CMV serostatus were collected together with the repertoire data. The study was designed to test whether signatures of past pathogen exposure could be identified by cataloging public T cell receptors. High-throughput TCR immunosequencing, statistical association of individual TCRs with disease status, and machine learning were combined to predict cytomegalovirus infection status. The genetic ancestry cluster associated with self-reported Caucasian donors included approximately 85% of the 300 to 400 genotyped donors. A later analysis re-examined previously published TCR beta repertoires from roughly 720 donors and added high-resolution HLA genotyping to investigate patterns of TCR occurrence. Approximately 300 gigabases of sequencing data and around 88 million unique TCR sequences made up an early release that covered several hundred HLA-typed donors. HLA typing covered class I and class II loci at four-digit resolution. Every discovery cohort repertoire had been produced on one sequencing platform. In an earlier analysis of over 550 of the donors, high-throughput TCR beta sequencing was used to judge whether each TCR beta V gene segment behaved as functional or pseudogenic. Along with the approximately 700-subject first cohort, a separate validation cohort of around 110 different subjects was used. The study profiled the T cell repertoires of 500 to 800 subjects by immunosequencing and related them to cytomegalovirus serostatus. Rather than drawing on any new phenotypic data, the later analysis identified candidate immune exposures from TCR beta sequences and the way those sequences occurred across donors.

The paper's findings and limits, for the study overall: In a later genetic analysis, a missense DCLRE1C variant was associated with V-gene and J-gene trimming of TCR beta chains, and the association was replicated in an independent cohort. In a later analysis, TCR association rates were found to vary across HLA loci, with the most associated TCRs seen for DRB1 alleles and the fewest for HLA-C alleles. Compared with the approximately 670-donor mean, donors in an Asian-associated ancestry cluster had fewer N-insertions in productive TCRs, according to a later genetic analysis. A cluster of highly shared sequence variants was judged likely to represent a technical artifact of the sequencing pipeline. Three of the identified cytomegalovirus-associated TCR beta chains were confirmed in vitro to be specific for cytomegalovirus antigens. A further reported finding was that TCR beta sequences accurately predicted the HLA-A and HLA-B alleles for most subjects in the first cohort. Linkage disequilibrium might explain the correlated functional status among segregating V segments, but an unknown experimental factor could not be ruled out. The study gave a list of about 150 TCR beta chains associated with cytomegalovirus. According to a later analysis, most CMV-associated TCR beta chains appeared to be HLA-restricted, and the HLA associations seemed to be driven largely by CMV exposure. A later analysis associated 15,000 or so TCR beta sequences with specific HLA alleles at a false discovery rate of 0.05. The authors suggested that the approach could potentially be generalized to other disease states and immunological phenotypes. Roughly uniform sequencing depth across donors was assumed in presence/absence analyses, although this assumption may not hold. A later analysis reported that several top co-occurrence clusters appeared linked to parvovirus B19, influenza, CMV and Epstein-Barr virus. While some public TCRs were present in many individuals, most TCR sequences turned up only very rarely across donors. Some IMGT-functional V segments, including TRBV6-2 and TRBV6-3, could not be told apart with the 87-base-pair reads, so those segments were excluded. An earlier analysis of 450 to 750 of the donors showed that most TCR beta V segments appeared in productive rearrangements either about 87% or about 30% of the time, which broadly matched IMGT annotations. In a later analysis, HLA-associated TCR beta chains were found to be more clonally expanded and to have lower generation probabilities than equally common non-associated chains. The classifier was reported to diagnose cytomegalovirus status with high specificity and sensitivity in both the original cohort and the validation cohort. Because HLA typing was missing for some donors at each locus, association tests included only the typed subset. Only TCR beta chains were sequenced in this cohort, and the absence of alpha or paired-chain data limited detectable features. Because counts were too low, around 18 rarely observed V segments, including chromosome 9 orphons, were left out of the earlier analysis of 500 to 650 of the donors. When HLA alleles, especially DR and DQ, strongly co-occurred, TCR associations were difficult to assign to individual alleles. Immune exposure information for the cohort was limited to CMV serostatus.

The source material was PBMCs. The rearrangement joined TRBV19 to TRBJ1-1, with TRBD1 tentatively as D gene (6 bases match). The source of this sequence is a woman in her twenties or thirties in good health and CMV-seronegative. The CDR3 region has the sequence CASKPLTGRTEAFF. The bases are TGTGCCAGTAAACCTCTTACAGGGCGCACTGAAGCTTTCTTT.